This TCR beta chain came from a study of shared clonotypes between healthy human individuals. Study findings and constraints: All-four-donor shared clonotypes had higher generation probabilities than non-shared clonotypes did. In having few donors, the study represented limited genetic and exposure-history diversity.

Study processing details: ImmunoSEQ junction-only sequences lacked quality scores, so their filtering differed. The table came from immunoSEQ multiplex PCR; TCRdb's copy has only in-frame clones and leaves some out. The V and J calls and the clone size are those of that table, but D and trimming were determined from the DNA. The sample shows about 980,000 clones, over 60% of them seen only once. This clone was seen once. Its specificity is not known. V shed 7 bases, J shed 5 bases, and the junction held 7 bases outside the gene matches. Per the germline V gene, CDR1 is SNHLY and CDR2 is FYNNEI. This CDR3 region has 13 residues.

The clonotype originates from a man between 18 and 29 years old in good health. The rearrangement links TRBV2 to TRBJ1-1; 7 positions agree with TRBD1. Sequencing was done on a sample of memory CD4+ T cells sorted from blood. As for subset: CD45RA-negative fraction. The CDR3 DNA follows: TGTGCCAGCATCCCAGGGGGTCGAACTGAAGCTTTCTTT. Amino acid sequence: CASIPGGRTEAFF.